The rows below give T cell receptor beta chains drawn from one sample of a study of cytomegalovirus exposure and HLA in healthy donors. Profiling relied on immunoSEQ multiplex PCR, and the TCRdb table lists in-frame clones only, not all of them. The data hold about 200,000 clones, with around 80% observed a single time. The source material was PBMCs. These receptors all stem from a girl aged 2-9 years in good health and CMV-seronegative. Both conserved end residues are part of each CDR3. The D gene is left open where the match is weak. The listing skips clone size in some rows; elsewhere it reads once, few, many or a size class.

TGTGCCAGCAGTTACCCAGGGAATGGCTACACCTTC	CASSYPGNGYTF	.	TRBV6-5	TRBJ1-2	.
TGTGCCTGGAGTGTACAGGGACCCTATGGCTACACCTTC	CAWSVQGPYGYTF	.	TRBV30	TRBJ1-2	.
TGTGCCAGCAGCCTAGGGGGGGCCGGGGAGCTGTTTTTT	CASSLGGAGELFF	.	TRBV11-2	TRBJ2-2	.
TGTGCCAGCAGGACGGAGCGCCTCTCCTACGAGCAGTACTTC	CASRTERLSYEQYF	.	TRBV5-4	TRBJ2-7	few
TGTGCCAGTAGTTTACCCGGGACAATAAACGAGCAGTACTTC	CASSLPGTINEQYF	.	TRBV19	TRBJ2-7	.
TGCGCCAGCAGCCCCGGCTCTGGGGCCAACGTCCTGACTTTC	CASSPGSGANVLTF	.	TRBV4-1	TRBJ2-6	.
TGTGCCAGCAGCTTTACTAGTAGAGACGAGCAGTACTTC	CASSFTSRDEQYF	.	TRBV5-4	TRBJ2-7	.
TGCGCCAGCAGCTTGCAAGCGGGGAGCTCCTACAATGAGCAGTTCTTC	CASSLQAGSSYNEQFF	TRBD2	TRBV5-1	TRBJ2-1	.
TGTGCCAGCAGCGGAGGAGGGCAGACCCAAGAGACCCAGTACTTC	CASSGGGQTQETQYF	.	TRBV7-9	TRBJ2-5	once
TGCGCCAGCAGCTTGGACGGCGGGAGCCCCTACAATGAGCAGTTCTTC	CASSLDGGSPYNEQFF	TRBD2	TRBV5-1	TRBJ2-1	.
TGTGCCAGTAGCCCCGAACAGGGGGATTCAAACTATGGCTACACCTTC	CASSPEQGDSNYGYTF	TRBD1	TRBV19	TRBJ1-2	once
TGTGCCAGCAGCAAAGCAGCCCGGGACAGGGTATATGGCTACACCTTC	CASSKAARDRVYGYTF	.	TRBV21-1	TRBJ1-2	.
TGCGCCAGCGGGACTAGCGGGACGACCACAGATACGCAGTATTTT	CASGTSGTTTDTQYF	TRBD2	TRBV5-1	TRBJ2-3	.
TGTGCCAGTACTAACCCACGGGGTGGAGCCACCGGGGAGCTGTTTTTT	CASTNPRGGATGELFF	.	TRBV19	TRBJ2-2	.
TGCGCCAGCAGTAACATACCGGGACAGACTAATGAAAAACTGTTTTTT	CASSNIPGQTNEKLFF	TRBD1	TRBV10-2	TRBJ1-4	once
TGTGCCAGCTCACCTCCGTATGTCAGGACGGGAAGAACCTACGAGCAGTACTTC	CASSPPYVRTGRTYEQYF	.	TRBV18	TRBJ2-7	.
TGTGCCATCGCCTTAACTAGCGGGTACTACAATGAGCAGTTCTTC	CAIALTSGYYNEQFF	TRBD2	TRBV27	TRBJ2-1	.
TGTGCCAGCAGTACCCTGACAGGGGCGCGTGGCTACACCTTC	CASSTLTGARGYTF	TRBD1	TRBV27	TRBJ1-2	.
TGTGCCAGATCCCCCGAGGGATCAACCGGGGAGCTGTTTTTT	CARSPEGSTGELFF	.	TRBV19	TRBJ2-2	.
TGTGCCAGCAGTAGGCGCCCCCTAGCGGGGCAGTTCTTC	CASSRRPLAGQFF	TRBD2	TRBV6-5	TRBJ2-1	.
TGTGCCAGCAGCGTAGGGGCTAGTGGGGGGGTAGAGACCCAGTACTTC	CASSVGASGGVETQYF	TRBD2	TRBV9	TRBJ2-5	.
TGCGCCAGCAGCTTGTCCCCGGGGGGCGAATACAATGAGCAGTTCTTC	CASSLSPGGEYNEQFF	.	TRBV5-1	TRBJ2-1	.
TGCGCCAGCAGAGGTTCACAGGTTGTCCACGAGCAGTACTTC	CASRGSQVVHEQYF	.	TRBV5-1	TRBJ2-7	.
TGCAGCGTCAGCCGACAGGGTAAGGGCTACACCTTC	CSVSRQGKGYTF	TRBD1	TRBV29-1	TRBJ1-2	.
TGCGCCAGCAGCCAAGAACCAGGGGCCTACGAGCAGTACTTC	CASSQEPGAYEQYF	.	TRBV4-1	TRBJ2-7	few
TGTGCCAGCAGCTTCGGCGGGCTAGCGGGAGGGGGGCCGTCGAACGAGCAGTACTTC	CASSFGGLAGGGPSNEQYF	TRBD2	TRBV7-9	TRBJ2-7	few
TGCGCCAGCAGCCCCCCTAGCGGGAGGGCCTACAATGAGCAGTTCTTC	CASSPPSGRAYNEQFF	TRBD2	TRBV4-1	TRBJ2-1	.
TGTGCCACCAGCAGAAGTGGGACAGGGCAAGCCAGGCGGTACGAGCAGTACTTC	CATSRSGTGQARRYEQYF	TRBD1	TRBV15	TRBJ2-7	.
TGTGCCAGCAGCCCCAGCCTAGCGGGAGTGGATGAGCAGTTCTTC	CASSPSLAGVDEQFF	TRBD2	TRBV7-7	TRBJ2-1	.
TGTGCCAGCAGCTCCCTCGGGACAGCTAACACTGAAGCTTTCTTT	CASSSLGTANTEAFF	TRBD1	TRBV7-6	TRBJ1-1	.
TGCAGTGCGTCTAGCACCTACGAGCAGTACTTC	CSASSTYEQYF	.	TRBV20-1	TRBJ2-7	.
TGTGCCAGCAGCGTAGAATCCTGGGACAGGGCTACGGATGGCTACACCTTC	CASSVESWDRATDGYTF	TRBD1	TRBV9	TRBJ1-2	.
TGTGCCAGCAGTACAACAGGGTTTGATTCCTACGAGCAGTACTTC	CASSTTGFDSYEQYF	.	TRBV6-7	TRBJ2-7	once
TGTGCCAGCAGCTTCCGGACAGGGGCCTATCTCTATAATTCACCCCTCCACTTT	CASSFRTGAYLYNSPLHF	.	TRBV21-1	TRBJ1-6	.
TGTGCCAGCAGCTTAGCAGGGAACACTGAAGCTTTCTTT	CASSLAGNTEAFF	.	TRBV11-3	TRBJ1-1	.
TGTGCCAGCTGTAGAGCTCCGAACACTGAAGCTTTCTTT	CASCRAPNTEAFF	.	TRBV5-6	TRBJ1-1	.
TGTGCCAGCAGCCAAGATGTCCGTCCAGGCCCGCCTGGGGCCAACGTCCTGACTTTC	CASSQDVRPGPPGANVLTF	.	TRBV4-2	TRBJ2-6	.
TGTGCCAGTCAATCACAGGGGGGAGCTCAGTACTTC	CASQSQGGAQYF	TRBD1	TRBV27	TRBJ2-4	.
TGTGCCAGCAGTGGGAGTGGAAACATTCAGTACTTC	CASSGSGNIQYF	.	TRBV6-1	TRBJ2-4	once
TGTGCCAGCAGTAAAGCAGGGGCTGAAGCTTTCTTT	CASSKAGAEAFF	.	TRBV6-1	TRBJ1-1	.
TGTGCCAGCAGGATCTTAGCGGGGGGGTCCGAGCAGTACTTC	CASRILAGGSEQYF	TRBD2	TRBV27	TRBJ2-7	.
TGTGCCAGCAGCTTGCTCAGGGGGGACACCGGGGAGCTGTTTTTT	CASSLLRGDTGELFF	.	TRBV5-6	TRBJ2-2	.
TGCGCCAGCAGCCTATTAGCGGGAACCCTAGAGAGGCAGTTCTTC	CASSLLAGTLERQFF	TRBD2	TRBV4-1	TRBJ2-1	once
TGTGCCAGCAGCTCCCGGGACACCACCTACGAGCAGTACTTC	CASSSRDTTYEQYF	.	TRBV7-8	TRBJ2-7	once
TGTGCCAGCAGTTCCAATAGCGGAAGCTCCTACAATGAGCAGTTCTTC	CASSSNSGSSYNEQFF	.	TRBV6-5	TRBJ2-1	.
TGTGCCAGCAGCGTTGGGACAGGCCAAGAGACCCAGTACTTC	CASSVGTGQETQYF	TRBD1	TRBV9	TRBJ2-5	.
TGTGCCAGCACCACAGGGTCCAATCAGCCCCAGCATTTT	CASTTGSNQPQHF	.	TRBV6-1	TRBJ1-5	.
TGTGCCAGCAGTGAATTTCGGCAGGGTAAATCGACTTTCTTT	CASSEFRQGKSTFF	.	TRBV25-1	TRBJ1-1	.
TGCGCCAGCAGTCAAGTCTCGTACAGGGGGCACCACAATGAGCAGTTCTTC	CASSQVSYRGHHNEQFF	TRBD1	TRBV23-1	TRBJ2-1	.
TGCGCCAGCAGCCATGGGGGGGCCAATGAGCAGTTCTTC	CASSHGGANEQFF	.	TRBV4-1	TRBJ2-1	.
TGTGCCAGCGGGGACAGCCCCTTAATGGCAGCTTTCTTT	CASGDSPLMAAFF	TRBD1	TRBV7-9	TRBJ1-1	.
TGTGCCAGCTCACCCTACGGGACAGGCGATTATGGCTACACCTTC	CASSPYGTGDYGYTF	TRBD1	TRBV18	TRBJ1-2	.
TGTGCCACCAGCATCGAGAGGGCCAAATACGAGCAGTACTTC	CATSIERAKYEQYF	.	TRBV15	TRBJ2-7	once
TGTGCCAGCAGCTTGGCCGGGACAGGGGTTGGGGAGCTGTTTTTT	CASSLAGTGVGELFF	TRBD1	TRBV5-4	TRBJ2-2	.